The T cell receptor beta chain under discussion was sequenced for a study of T cells in localized non-small cell lung cancer. TCRdb's table, derived via immunoSEQ multiplex PCR, lists solely in-frame clones and lacks some. The sample records approximately 28,000 clones, around 81% being singletons. The germline CDR1 and CDR2 sequences are KGHSH and LQKENI. V gave up 9 bases and J gave up 1 base, with 12 bases separating them. The length of the CDR3 is 13 residues. The sample here was peripheral blood mononuclear cells, taken before any cancer treatment. V is TRBV18 and J is TRBJ1-1, with unresolved D. The TCR comes from a man aged 35-75 years with stage III lung adenocarcinoma. This CDR3 is CASKRTPNTEAFF. In nucleotides, the CDR3 is TGTGCCAGTAAAAGGACTCCGAACACTGAAGCTTTCTTT.